One sample yielded the 14 T cell receptor beta chains listed below, sequenced in a study of cytomegalovirus exposure and HLA in healthy donors. Vbeta (60) and Jbeta (13) primers were used in the PCR. The repertoire was sequenced with immunoSEQ multiplex PCR; TCRdb's copy has only in-frame clones and lacks some. The table has 95,000 to 150,000 clones, around three quarters seen once; the top ten hold more than 2.5%. Sequencing was done on a sample of PBMCs. Every receptor here comes from a woman in her forties or fifties in good health and CMV-seronegative.

J is TRBJ2-7 and V is TRBV10-1; TRBD2 aligns across 16 bases. Germline V gene data show CDR1 as WNHNN and CDR2 as SYGVQD (reference sequence). This CDR3 comprises 13 residues. Unmatched junction bases numbered 0, after V lost 8 bases and J lost 5 bases. The CDR3, as DNA: TGCGCCAGCGGGACTAGCGGGAGGGACGAGCAGTACTTC. It codes for CASGTSGRDEQYF.

This chain connects TRBV19 to TRBJ2-1; 12 nucleotides line up with TRBD2. Germline V CDR1 and CDR2: LNHDA, SQIVND (reference sequence). CDR3 length: 15 amino acids. With 5 bases clipped from V and 8 bases from J, the junction kept 7 bases outside the gene matches. The CDR3 DNA is TGTGCCAGTAGTCCACGGACTAGCGGGGTCCATGAGCAGTTCTTC. Protein product: CASSPRTSGVHEQFF.

The chain employs TRBV7-3 and TRBJ2-2; no definite D call. Germline loops: CDR1 SGHTA, CDR2 FQGTGA. The V and J ends lost 6 bases and 5 bases respectively, with 10 bases between them. This CDR3 has 13 residues. The CDR3 nucleotides read TGTGCCAGCAGTACTTACCGTACCGGGGAGCTGTTTTTT. Protein sequence: CASSTYRTGELFF.

The rearrangement links TRBV5-4 to TRBJ1-1, with TRBD1 matching 8 bases. Losses at the gene ends were 3 bases for V and 0 bases for J; bases not matched to a gene: 7. From germline, CDR1 is SGHNT and CDR2 YYREEE (reference sequence). The CDR3 runs to 16 residues. DNA for the CDR3: TGTGCCAGCAGCTCCGACAGGGGCCTAATGAACACTGAAGCTTTCTTT. Amino acid sequence: CASSSDRGLMNTEAFF.

The chain has TRBV4-3 and TRBJ1-2, with D tentatively TRBD1 (5 bases). Per the germline V gene, CDR1 is LGHNA and CDR2 is YSLEER. V shed 0 bases and J shed 4 bases, with 9 bases lying between them. This CDR3 contains 14 residues. The CDR3 nucleotides are TGCGCCAGCAGCCAAGAGGCAGGGCCCTATGGCTACACCTTC. This translates into CASSQEAGPYGYTF.

The chain employs TRBV7-9 and TRBJ2-2; 8 bases are shared with TRBD1. This CDR3 is 15 amino acids long. Germline V gene sequence: CDR1 SEHNR, CDR2 FQNEAQ (reference sequence). V lost 4 bases and J lost 7; bases outside the gene matches: 8. CDR3 nucleotide sequence: TGTGCCAGCAGCTATACAGGGGGTCAAAACGGGGAGCTGTTTTTT. Its translation: CASSYTGGQNGELFF.

V gene TRBV6-6 combines with J gene TRBJ1-1; tentative D call: TRBD1 (6 bases). CDR3 length: 15 amino acids. V was pared by 5 bases and J by 2 bases, with 15 bases between. Germline lookup yields CDR1 MNHNY and CDR2 SVGAGI (reference sequence). CDR3 residues: CASSRDRLSNTEAFF. The CDR3 DNA sequence: TGTGCCAGCAGTAGAGACAGGTTATCTAACACTGAAGCTTTCTTT.

The rearrangement uses TRBV27 and TRBJ2-1, with TRBD1 as a possible D gene (6 bases). Trimming took off 2 bases at V and 0 bases at J, with 11 bases between the two ends. This CDR3 is built from 16 residues. From germline, CDR1 is MNHEY and CDR2 SMNVEV (reference sequence). CDR3 in DNA: TGTGCCAGCAGTTTAAAGGGGGATACCTCCTACAATGAGCAGTTCTTC. This encodes CASSLKGDTSYNEQFF.

The CDR3 is CASSPTDRVESPLHF. The DNA of the CDR3 is TGTGCCAGCAGTCCCACGGACAGGGTGGAATCACCCCTCCACTTT. The rearrangement joins TRBV28 to TRBJ1-6; 8 nucleotides agree with TRBD1. The CDR3 has 15 residues. The trim removed 5 bases at V and 10 bases at J, leaving 10 bases unmatched. The V gene's germline CDR1 is MDHEN and CDR2 SYDVKM.

V is TRBV10-3 and J is TRBJ1-2; 9 bases line up with TRBD1. Germline V lookup: CDR1 ENHRY, CDR2 SYGVKD. The CDR3 is 15 amino acids. V trimming: 2 bases; J trimming: 2 bases; junction bases outside the gene matches: 3. CDR3 sequence: CAISEGTGLNYGYTF. The CDR3, as DNA: TGTGCCATCAGTGAGGGGACAGGGCTCAACTATGGCTACACCTTC.

The chain links TRBV7-3 to TRBJ2-1, with 7 nucleotides matching TRBD2. The CDR3 loop spans 11 amino acids. Germline CDR1 SGHTA, CDR2 FQGTGA. V lost 10 bases to trimming and J lost 15 bases; unmatched junction nucleotides: 12. The CDR3 DNA is TGTGCCACCAGGGAGGGCCCCTTTTGGTTCTTC. It translates to CATREGPFWFF.

This clone was picked up a small number of times. CDR3 amino acids: CASSPRQGLATSTDTQYF. Written as DNA, the CDR3 is TGCGCCAGCAGCCCCCGACAGGGACTAGCGACTAGCACAGATACGCAGTATTTT. The genes are TRBV5-1 and TRBJ2-3; 10 bases are shared with TRBD2. This CDR3 contains 18 residues. V gave up 4 bases and J gave up 0 bases; unmatched junction bases: 11. The germline CDR1 and CDR2 sequences are SGHRS and YFSETQ.

CDR3 sequence: CASSHRTSPHEQYF. CDR3 DNA sequence: TGTGCCAGCAGCCACAGGACATCCCCCCACGAGCAGTACTTC. This chain joins TRBV11-3 and TRBJ2-7, with D maybe TRBD1 (5 bases). This CDR3 spans 14 amino acids. Trimming left V 5 bases short and J 5 bases short, with 16 bases between. Germline V gives CDR1 SGHNT, CDR2 YENEEA.

This chain connects TRBV9 to TRBJ2-1, with D perhaps matching TRBD1 (5 bases). The CDR3 has 19 amino acids. Germline V gives CDR1 SGDLS, CDR2 YYNGEE. The germline V and J ends were trimmed by 2 bases and 2 bases, with 23 bases remaining between them. The CDR3 loop reads CASSVSRQYTVLTYNEQFF. The CDR3 DNA is TGTGCCAGCAGCGTCTCTCGACAGTATACCGTATTAACCTACAATGAGCAGTTCTTC.